This T cell receptor (beta chain) emerged from a study of metastatic and nonmetastatic thyroid tumors. None of the patients had undergone any treatment ahead of thyroid surgery. Germline V lookup: CDR1 LNHDA, CDR2 SQIVND (reference sequence). This CDR3 contains 13 residues. Between the trimmed V and J ends, which lost 9 bases and 3 bases, there was a span of 12 bases. From the PCR reads, TCRdb re-called clones with MiXCR. The data contain approximately 31,000 clones, 15% to 20% of them seen just once; the ten biggest clones take up 10% to 13%. This clone was observed at least ten times. Sequenced sample: blood. The chain has TRBV19 and TRBJ2-1, with D unclear. This TCR was recovered from a female donor with papillary thyroid cancer or a benign thyroid nodule (not recorded which). Some clones in this sample may be carry-over from other donors' samples. In DNA, the CDR3 is TGTGCCAGGGCGCAGTTATTCTACAATGAGCAGTTCTTC. Its protein product is CARAQLFYNEQFF.